Listed below are T cell receptor beta chains from one sample, sequenced in a study of radiation and T cells in renal cell carcinoma. Clones were sequenced by immunoSEQ multiplex PCR, and TCRdb holds only the in-frame ones, with some missing. The table lists 70,000 to 80,000 clones, about 86% of them singletons, with under 25% in the top ten. This specimen was blood, taken from a patient whose treatment included radiotherapy and nephrectomy. These receptors were collected from a woman aged 45 to 65 with renal cell carcinoma. Each CDR3 is given with its conserved first and last residue. Each record gives: clone size, J gene, D gene, V gene, CDR3 protein, CDR3 DNA. D genes are given only for firm matches. Only some rows state a clone size, as once, few, many or a class for expanded clones.

many,TRBJ1-2,NA,TRBV20-1,CRRGGDYGYTF,TGCAGGCGGGGGGGAGACTATGGCTACACCTTC
NA,TRBJ2-3,NA,TRBV29-1,CSVAQNTDTQYF,TGCAGCGTTGCCCAGAACACAGATACGCAGTATTTT
NA,TRBJ2-1,NA,TRBV9,CASSPNWDARNEQFF,TGTGCCAGCAGCCCTAATTGGGATGCCCGGAATGAGCAGTTCTTC
NA,TRBJ1-5,TRBD1,TRBV18,CASSQPGQGGNQPQHF,TGTGCCAGCTCACAACCGGGACAGGGGGGGAATCAGCCCCAGCATTTT
NA,TRBJ1-2,TRBD1,TRBV5-1,CASSLQGSQLGAYGYTF,TGCGCCAGCAGCTTACAGGGGTCCCAGCTAGGGGCCTATGGCTACACCTTC
NA,TRBJ2-1,NA,TRBV21-1,CAGLSSGVHEQFF,TGTGCCGGCCTTTCTTCCGGGGTCCATGAGCAGTTCTTC
NA,TRBJ2-1,TRBD1,TRBV11-2,CASRDRGGRHEQFF,TGTGCCAGCAGAGACAGGGGGGGCCGTCATGAGCAGTTCTTC
NA,TRBJ2-1,NA,TRBV28,CASTAIPSYNEQFF,TGTGCCAGCACCGCGATTCCTTCCTACAATGAGCAGTTCTTC
NA,TRBJ2-7,NA,TRBV6-5,CASRTTGLSYEQYF,TGTGCCAGCAGGACAACAGGGCTCTCCTACGAGCAGTACTTC
once,TRBJ2-2,NA,TRBV15,CATSRDLKGAGELFF,TGTGCCACCAGCAGAGATTTGAAGGGAGCCGGGGAGCTGTTTTTT
NA,TRBJ1-1,TRBD1,TRBV19,CASRLLRGRGNTEAFF,TGTGCCAGTAGGTTATTGAGGGGGCGCGGGAACACTGAAGCTTTCTTT
NA,TRBJ2-7,NA,TRBV5-1,CASSLEAYSYEQYF,TGCGCCAGCAGCCTGGAAGCGTACTCCTACGAGCAGTACTTC
NA,TRBJ1-6,NA,TRBV13,CASSLGQGISPLHF,TGTGCCAGCAGCTTAGGGCAGGGAATATCCCCCCTCCACTTT
NA,TRBJ1-4,NA,TRBV7-7,CASSPGLRTNEKLFF,TGTGCCAGCAGTCCTGGATTAAGGACTAATGAAAAACTGTTTTTT
NA,TRBJ1-6,NA,TRBV4-3,CASSQGGDDFYSPLHF,TGCGCCAGCAGCCAAGGCGGAGACGATTTTTATTCACCCCTCCACTTT
NA,TRBJ1-3,NA,TRBV5-4,CASSFSTRAGNTIYF,TGTGCCAGCAGCTTCTCGACAAGGGCTGGAAACACCATATATTTT
NA,TRBJ2-1,NA,TRBV9,CASSPPWTAFYNEQFF,TGTGCCAGCAGCCCCCCTTGGACAGCCTTCTACAATGAGCAGTTCTTC
few,TRBJ1-1,NA,TRBV28,CASSFRGRNTEAFF,TGTGCCAGCAGTTTCCGGGGTCGGAACACTGAAGCTTTCTTT
NA,TRBJ1-5,NA,TRBV19,CASRWGLFEAPDQPQHF,TGTGCCAGTAGATGGGGACTTTTTGAAGCACCCGATCAGCCCCAGCATTTT
NA,TRBJ1-5,NA,TRBV27,CASSFGVNQPQHF,TGTGCCAGCAGTTTCGGAGTCAATCAGCCCCAGCATTTT
NA,TRBJ2-5,NA,TRBV5-6,CASSFKRGQETQYF,TGTGCCAGCAGCTTCAAAAGGGGCCAAGAGACCCAGTACTTC
NA,TRBJ1-4,NA,TRBV11-2,CASNMTVNEKLFF,TGTGCCAGCAACATGACAGTAAATGAAAAACTGTTTTTT
NA,TRBJ1-6,TRBD1,TRBV7-2,CASSLNGQGTNSPLHF,TGTGCCAGCAGCTTGAACGGACAGGGTACCAATTCACCCCTCCACTTT
NA,TRBJ1-1,NA,TRBV5-1,CASSRMTQDNTEAFF,TGCGCCAGCAGCAGAATGACCCAGGACAACACTGAAGCTTTCTTT
NA,TRBJ1-1,NA,TRBV6-5,CASSGGAFEAFF,TGTGCCAGCAGCGGGGGGGCGTTTGAAGCTTTCTTT
NA,TRBJ2-1,NA,TRBV9,CASSAGGIAYNEQFF,TGTGCCAGCAGCGCAGGAGGAATAGCCTACAATGAGCAGTTCTTC
NA,TRBJ2-5,NA,TRBV20-1,CSAEPEETQYF,TGCAGTGCTGAACCGGAGGAGACCCAGTACTTC
NA,TRBJ2-7,NA,TRBV7-2,CASRPGLSSYEQYF,TGTGCCAGCAGGCCGGGACTCAGCTCCTACGAGCAGTACTTC
NA,TRBJ2-6,NA,TRBV5-1,CASSLGQPGSGANVLTF,TGCGCCAGCAGCCTCGGACAGCCAGGCTCTGGGGCCAACGTCCTGACTTTC
once,TRBJ1-1,NA,TRBV19,CASSRQDESTEAFF,TGTGCCAGTAGTAGACAGGATGAGAGCACTGAAGCTTTCTTT
NA,TRBJ1-1,NA,TRBV4-3,CASSPVGRADTEAFF,TGCGCCAGCAGCCCAGTGGGCAGGGCAGACACTGAAGCTTTCTTT